What follows are 5 T cell receptor beta chains derived from one specimen sequenced in a study of technical replicates of blood from a few donors. TCRdb's table, derived via immunoSEQ multiplex PCR, lists solely in-frame clones and lacks some. The data show 65,000 to 95,000 clones, with 70% to 90% seen just once and around 4.8% held by the top ten. The specimen sequenced was PBMCs. These receptors came from a human donor in good health. Some clones in this sample may be carry-over from other donors' samples.

The chain uses TRBV21-1 and TRBJ2-3; the tabulated D call, TRBD2, remains unverified against the DNA. TRBV21-1 is reported as a pseudogene. CDR3 length: 16 amino acids. The CDR3 DNA reads TGTGCCAGCAGCAAAGGTAGCGGGAGAAAGTCAGATACGCAGTATTTT. Encoded protein: CASSKGSGRKSDTQYF.

V gene TRBV6-5 combines with J gene TRBJ2-3; TRBD1 matches at 9 bases. With 2 bases clipped from V and 2 bases from J, the junction kept 2 bases outside the gene matches. This CDR3 contains 15 residues. Germline V lookup: CDR1 MNHEY, CDR2 SVGAGI. The CDR3 DNA reads as TGTGCCAGCAGTTACGGGACAGGGCCCACAGATACGCAGTATTTT. Translated: CASSYGTGPTDTQYF.

V gene TRBV9 combines with J gene TRBJ2-7; 10 nucleotides line up with TRBD2. The CDR3 consists of 15 residues. J lost 3 bases, V lost 0 bases, and 3 bases had no gene match. Germline V gene sequence: CDR1 SGDLS, CDR2 YYNGEE. The CDR3 loop reads CASSVGERGGYEQYF. The CDR3 nucleotides are TGTGCCAGCAGCGTAGGGGAGCGGGGGGGCTACGAGCAGTACTTC.

V is TRBV25-1 and J is TRBJ1-2; perhaps TRBD1 as D (6 bases). The V end lost 6 bases, the J end lost 4 bases, and 21 bases lay between the germline ends. Germline-derived CDR1 and CDR2 are MGHDK and SYGVNS. This CDR3 has 16 residues. CDR3 region: CASSRPGGPGGYGYTF. DNA of the CDR3: TGTGCCAGCAGCCGCCCCGGGGGGCCCGGAGGCTATGGCTACACCTTC.

V is TRBV6-5 and J is TRBJ2-7; 12 nucleotides match TRBD2. CDR1 is MNHEY and CDR2 is SVGAGI in the germline V gene. The CDR3 consists of 15 residues. Germline trimming cut 6 bases from V and 4 bases from J; bases unmatched to any gene: 7. CDR3 nucleotide sequence: TGTGCCAGCAGCTCGACGACTAGCGGGAGTTACGAGCAGTACTTC. It yields the protein CASSSTTSGSYEQYF.